The present T cell receptor beta chain was sequenced within a study of beta chain features in type 1 diabetes. To note about this clone: Its antigen is unknown.

CDR1 MGHRA and CDR2 YSYEKL come from the germline V gene. The CDR3 spans 15 residues. V lost 1 base and J lost 2, with 12 bases in between. CD4+ naive, central memory, regulatory and stem cell-like memory subsets were isolated by sorting on CD45RO/CCR7/CD25/CD127/CD95/CD27. Reverse transcribing all isolated RNA meant expressed TCRB transcripts were sequenced. Here immunoSEQ multiplex PCR was the method, and the copy in TCRdb shows in-frame clones only, minus some. This sample yields a few hundred thousand clones, of which approximately 25% are seen a single time; roughly 0.013% belongs to the top ten. Findings of the study overall: Moderate yet significant TCRB CDR3 shortening was seen in Type 1 diabetes patients in all four CD4+ subsets. Highly expressing activated T cells could be over-counted with a cDNA template. The naive, central memory and Treg TCRB repertoires looked more alike in patients than they did in healthy donors.

The sequenced sample consisted of naive CD4+ T cells from blood. The receptor comes from a woman aged 30 to 39 with type 1 diabetes. The chain has TRBV4-1 and TRBJ2-7; a possible D gene is TRBD1 (6 bases). CDR3 DNA: TGCGCCAGCAGCCAAGGGGGGCCGGCAACCTACGAGCAGTACTTC. Protein sequence: CASSQGGPATYEQYF.